Following are 5 T cell receptor beta chains from one sample sequenced in a study of PD-1 blockade in classical Hodgkin lymphoma. All patients experienced relapse after autologous stem cell transplantation, and brentuximab vedotin exposure was variable. Sequenced by immunoSEQ multiplex PCR; TCRdb stores in-frame clones only, minus some. The sample has some 14,000 clones, approximately 77% seen once. This material consisted of peripheral blood mononuclear cells (PBMCs), taken at baseline. The receptors were gathered from a human donor with classical Hodgkin lymphoma.

This chain joins TRBV7-8 and TRBJ2-5, with D tentatively TRBD1 (6 bases). Deletions cut 2 bases from V and 0 bases from J, with 13 bases between. This CDR3 contains 16 residues. Germline CDR1 and CDR2: SGHVS and FQNEAQ. The CDR3 DNA reads TGTGCCAGCAGCTTAACGAGAGGACAGCACCAAGAGACCCAGTACTTC. This translates into CASSLTRGQHQETQYF.

DNA of the CDR3: TGTGCCAGCAGCTTGGAGACAGGGTCCCGAACACCCCTCCACTTT. Encoded protein: CASSLETGSRTPLHF. The genes are TRBV5-4 and TRBJ1-6, with 7 positions matching TRBD1. Germline V gene lookup returns CDR1 SGHNT and CDR2 YYREEE (reference sequence). The CDR3 contains 15 residues. Germline trimming cut 0 bases from V and 11 bases from J; bases unmatched to any gene: 8.

This clone was picked up one time. The V gene is TRBV5-1, the J gene TRBJ1-1; no firm D call. V was clipped by 4 bases and J by 0 bases, with 10 bases between them. From germline, CDR1 is SGHRS and CDR2 YFSETQ. The CDR3 covers 14 residues. CDR3 region: CASSTGSLNTEAFF. As DNA, the CDR3 is TGCGCCAGCAGCACCGGGTCCTTGAACACTGAAGCTTTCTTT. Together with reference TRBV5-1 and TRBJ1-1, the CDR3 gives the full variable domain: KAGVTQTPRYLIKTRGQQVTLSCSPISGHRSVSWYQQTPGQGLQFLFEYFSETQRNKGNFPGRFSGRQFSNSRSEMNVSTLELGDSALYLCASSTGSLNTEAFFGQGTRLTVV.

This sequence joins TRBV19 and TRBJ2-5; TRBD2 matches 16 bases. Germline V gene sequence: CDR1 LNHDA, CDR2 SQIVND (reference sequence). The CDR3 is 17 residues long. Trimming at V came to 5 bases and at J to 5 bases, leaving 8 bases not matched to a gene. CDR3 DNA: TGTGCCAGTAGTCTTTTGGGGACTAGCGGGGGGGCTGAGACCCAGTACTTC. Translated: CASSLLGTSGGAETQYF.

The chain couples TRBV11-3 to TRBJ2-7, with D possibly matching TRBD2 (7 bases). The germline CDR1 and CDR2 sequences are SGHNT and YENEEA. V shed 1 base and J shed 7 bases, with 20 bases lying between them. The CDR3 runs to 16 residues. CDR3 region: CASSLGGGALTGEQYF. The DNA of the CDR3 is TGTGCCAGCAGCTTAGGAGGGGGGGCCTTAACCGGGGAGCAGTACTTC.